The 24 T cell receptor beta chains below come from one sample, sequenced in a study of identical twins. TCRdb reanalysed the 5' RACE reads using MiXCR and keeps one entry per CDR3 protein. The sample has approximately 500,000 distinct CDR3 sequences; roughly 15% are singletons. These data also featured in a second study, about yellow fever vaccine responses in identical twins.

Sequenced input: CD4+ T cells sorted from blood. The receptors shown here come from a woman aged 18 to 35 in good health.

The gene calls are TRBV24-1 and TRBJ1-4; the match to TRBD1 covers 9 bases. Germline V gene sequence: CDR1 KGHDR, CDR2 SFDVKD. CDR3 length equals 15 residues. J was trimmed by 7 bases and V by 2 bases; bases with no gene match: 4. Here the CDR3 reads CATSDSGTGSEKLFF. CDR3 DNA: TGTGCCACCAGTGATTCGGGGACAGGGAGTGAAAAACTGTTTTTT.

The CDR3: CASSWGGSFTGELFF. The DNA of the CDR3 is TGTGCCAGCAGTTGGGGGGGGTCGTTCACCGGGGAGCTGTTTTTT. V usage is TRBV12-3 or TRBV12-4 and J usage is TRBJ2-2; 7 positions agree with TRBD2. After removal of 4 bases from V and 4 bases from J, the junction contained 6 bases not matched to a gene. This CDR3 contains 15 residues.

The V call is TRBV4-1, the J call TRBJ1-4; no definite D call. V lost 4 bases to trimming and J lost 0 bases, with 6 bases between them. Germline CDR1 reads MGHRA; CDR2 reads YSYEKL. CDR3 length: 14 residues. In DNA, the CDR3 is TGCGCCAGCAGCCGGGCTACAACTAATGAAAAACTGTTTTTT. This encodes CASSRATTNEKLFF.

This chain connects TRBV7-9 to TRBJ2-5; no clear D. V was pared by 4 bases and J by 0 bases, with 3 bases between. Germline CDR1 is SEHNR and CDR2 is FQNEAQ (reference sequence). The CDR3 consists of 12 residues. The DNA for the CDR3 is TGTGCCAGCAGCTACCACCAAGAGACCCAGTACTTC. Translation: CASSYHQETQYF.

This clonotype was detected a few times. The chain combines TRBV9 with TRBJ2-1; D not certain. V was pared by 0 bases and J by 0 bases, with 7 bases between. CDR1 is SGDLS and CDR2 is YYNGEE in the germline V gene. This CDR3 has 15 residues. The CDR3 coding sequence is TGTGCCAGCAGCGTAGAGCTCAGCTCCTACAATGAGCAGTTCTTC. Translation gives CASSVELSSYNEQFF.

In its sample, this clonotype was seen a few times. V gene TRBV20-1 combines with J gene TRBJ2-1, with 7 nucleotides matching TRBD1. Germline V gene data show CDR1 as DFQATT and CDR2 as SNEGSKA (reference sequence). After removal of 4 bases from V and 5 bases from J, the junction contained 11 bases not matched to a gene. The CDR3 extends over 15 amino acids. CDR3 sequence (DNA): TGCAGTGCTACAATCCCGGGACAGCGCAACAATGAGCAGTTCTTC. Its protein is CSATIPGQRNNEQFF.

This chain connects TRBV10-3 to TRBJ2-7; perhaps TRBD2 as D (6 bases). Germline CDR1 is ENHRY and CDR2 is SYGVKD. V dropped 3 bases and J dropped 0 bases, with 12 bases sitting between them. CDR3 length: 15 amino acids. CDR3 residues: CAISEVAASSYEQYF. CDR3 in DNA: TGTGCCATCAGTGAAGTAGCGGCTAGCTCCTACGAGCAGTACTTC.

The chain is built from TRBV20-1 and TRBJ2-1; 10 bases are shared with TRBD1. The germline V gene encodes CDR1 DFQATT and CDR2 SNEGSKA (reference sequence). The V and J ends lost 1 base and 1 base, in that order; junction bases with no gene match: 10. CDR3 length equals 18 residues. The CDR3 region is CSARVGTGVRGSYNEQFF. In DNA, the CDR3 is TGCAGTGCTAGAGTTGGGACAGGGGTAAGGGGTTCCTACAATGAGCAGTTCTTC.

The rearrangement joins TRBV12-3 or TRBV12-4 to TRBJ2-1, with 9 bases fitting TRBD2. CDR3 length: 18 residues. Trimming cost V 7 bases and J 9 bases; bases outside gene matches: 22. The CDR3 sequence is CASIPRVSGGGFYAEQFF. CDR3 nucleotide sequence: TGTGCCAGCATCCCACGGGTTAGCGGGGGAGGTTTCTATGCTGAGCAGTTCTTC.

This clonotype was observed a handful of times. The CDR3 sequence is CSAREGGRTYGYTF. CDR3 DNA: TGCAGTGCTAGGGAGGGGGGCCGTACTTATGGCTACACCTTC. The rearrangement uses TRBV20-1 and TRBJ1-2; D is possibly TRBD1 (6 bases). Between the trimmed V and J ends, which lost 3 bases and 5 bases, there was a span of 16 bases. CDR1 DFQATT and CDR2 SNEGSKA come from the germline V gene (reference sequence). This CDR3 has 14 residues.

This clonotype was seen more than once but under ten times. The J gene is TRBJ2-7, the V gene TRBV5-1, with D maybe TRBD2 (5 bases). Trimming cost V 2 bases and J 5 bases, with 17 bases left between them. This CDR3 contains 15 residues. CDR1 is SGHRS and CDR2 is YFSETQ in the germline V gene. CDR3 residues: CASSFSGGEFNEQYF. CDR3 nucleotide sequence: TGCGCCAGCAGCTTCTCAGGAGGCGAATTCAACGAGCAGTACTTC.

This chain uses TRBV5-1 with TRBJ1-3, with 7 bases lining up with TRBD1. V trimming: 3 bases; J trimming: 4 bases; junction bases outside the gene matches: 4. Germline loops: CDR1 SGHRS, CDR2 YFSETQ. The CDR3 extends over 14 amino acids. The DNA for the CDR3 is TGCGCCAGCAGCTCTGGGACAGCGGGAAACACCATATATTTT. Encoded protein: CASSSGTAGNTIYF.

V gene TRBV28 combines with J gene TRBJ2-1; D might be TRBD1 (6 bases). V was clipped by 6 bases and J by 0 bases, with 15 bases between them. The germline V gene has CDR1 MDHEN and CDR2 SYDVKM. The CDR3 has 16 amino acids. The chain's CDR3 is CASSLPLGASYNEQFF. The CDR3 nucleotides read TGTGCCAGCAGCCTGCCGTTGGGGGCCTCCTACAATGAGCAGTTCTTC.

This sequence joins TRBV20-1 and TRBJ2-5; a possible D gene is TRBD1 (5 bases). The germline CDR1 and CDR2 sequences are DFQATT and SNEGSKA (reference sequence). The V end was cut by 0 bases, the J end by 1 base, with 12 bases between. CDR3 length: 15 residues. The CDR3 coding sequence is TGCAGTGCTAGAGATAGTCTTAGGGGCCAAGAGACCCAGTACTTC. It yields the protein CSARDSLRGQETQYF.

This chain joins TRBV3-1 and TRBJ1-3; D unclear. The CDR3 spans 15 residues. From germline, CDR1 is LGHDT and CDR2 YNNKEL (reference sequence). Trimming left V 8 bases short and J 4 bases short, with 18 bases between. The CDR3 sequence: CASSLSERKGNTIYF. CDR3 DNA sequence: TGTGCCAGCTCCCTATCGGAACGAAAGGGAAACACCATATATTTT.

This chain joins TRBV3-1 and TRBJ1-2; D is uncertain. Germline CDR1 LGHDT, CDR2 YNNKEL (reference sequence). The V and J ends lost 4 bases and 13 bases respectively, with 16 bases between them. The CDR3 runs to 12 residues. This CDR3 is CASSRSGPPGTF. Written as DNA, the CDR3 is TGTGCCAGCAGCCGCTCCGGGCCGCCGGGCACCTTC.

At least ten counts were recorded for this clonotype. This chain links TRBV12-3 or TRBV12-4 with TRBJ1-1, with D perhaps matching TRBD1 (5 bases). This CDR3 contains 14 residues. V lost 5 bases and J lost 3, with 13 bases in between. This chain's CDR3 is CASSATAPYTEAFF. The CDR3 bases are TGTGCCAGCAGTGCGACAGCCCCTTACACTGAAGCTTTCTTT.

The CDR3 sequence is CASSVGTSGTQYF. The CDR3 nucleotides are TGTGCCAGCAGCGTAGGGACTAGCGGAACGCAGTATTTT. The chain recombines TRBV9 with TRBJ2-3; 10 bases align to TRBD2. Germline V CDR1 and CDR2: SGDLS, YYNGEE. The J segment lost 9 bases and the V segment lost 0 bases, leaving 1 base of the junction unmatched. The CDR3 is 13 residues long.

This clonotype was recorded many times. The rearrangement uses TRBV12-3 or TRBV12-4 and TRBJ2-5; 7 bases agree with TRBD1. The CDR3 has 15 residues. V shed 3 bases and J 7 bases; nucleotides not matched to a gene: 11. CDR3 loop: CASSLRAQGDTTQYF. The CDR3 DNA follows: TGTGCCAGCAGTTTGCGAGCGCAGGGGGATACGACCCAGTACTTC.

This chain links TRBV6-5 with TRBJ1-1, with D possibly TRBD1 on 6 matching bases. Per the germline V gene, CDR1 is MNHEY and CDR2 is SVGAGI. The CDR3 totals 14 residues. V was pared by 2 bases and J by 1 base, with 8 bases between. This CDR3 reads CASSYPGQNTEAFF. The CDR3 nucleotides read TGTGCCAGCAGTTACCCGGGACAGAACACTGAAGCTTTCTTT.

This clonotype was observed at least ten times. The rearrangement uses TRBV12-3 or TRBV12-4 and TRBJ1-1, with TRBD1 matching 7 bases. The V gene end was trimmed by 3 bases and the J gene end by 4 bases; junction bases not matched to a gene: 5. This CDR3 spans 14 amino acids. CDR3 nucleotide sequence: TGTGCCAGCAGTTTGCGGCAGGGGGGCACTGAAGCTTTCTTT. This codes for CASSLRQGGTEAFF.

The CDR3 region has the DNA TGTGCCAGCAGTTTTTTTCTGGCGACCTCTGGAAACACCATATATTTT. Residues: CASSFFLATSGNTIYF. This chain uses TRBV12-3 or TRBV12-4 with TRBJ1-3; D call uncertain. This CDR3 contains 16 residues. V shed 3 bases and J shed 0 bases, with 12 bases lying between them.

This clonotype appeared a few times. The CDR3 region has the DNA TGTGCCAGCAGCGTTTGGAGTATCACCGGGGAGCTGTTTTTT. It codes for CASSVWSITGELFF. J is TRBJ2-2 and V is TRBV9, with no clear D. Trimming left V 2 bases short and J 4 bases short, with 9 bases between. The CDR3 consists of 14 residues. Germline V CDR1 and CDR2: SGDLS, YYNGEE.

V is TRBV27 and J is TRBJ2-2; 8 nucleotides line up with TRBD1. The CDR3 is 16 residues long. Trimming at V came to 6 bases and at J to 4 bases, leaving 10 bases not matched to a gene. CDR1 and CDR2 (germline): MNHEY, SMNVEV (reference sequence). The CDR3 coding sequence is TGTGCCAGCAGACAGGACAGGGTGTCCGCCACCGGGGAGCTGTTTTTT. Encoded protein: CASRQDRVSATGELFF.